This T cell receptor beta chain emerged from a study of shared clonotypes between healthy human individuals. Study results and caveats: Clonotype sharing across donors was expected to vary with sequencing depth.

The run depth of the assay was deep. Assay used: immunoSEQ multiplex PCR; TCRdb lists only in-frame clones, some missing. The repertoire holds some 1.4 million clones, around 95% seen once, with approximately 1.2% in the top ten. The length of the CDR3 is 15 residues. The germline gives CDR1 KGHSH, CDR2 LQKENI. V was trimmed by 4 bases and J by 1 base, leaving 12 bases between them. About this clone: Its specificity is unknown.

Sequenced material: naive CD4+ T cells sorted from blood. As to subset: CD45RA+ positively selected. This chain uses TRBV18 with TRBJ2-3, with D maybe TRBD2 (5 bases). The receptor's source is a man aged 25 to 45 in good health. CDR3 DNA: TGTGCCAGCTCACAAGCTTCGGAGGGCACAGATACGCAGTATTTT. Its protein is CASSQASEGTDTQYF.